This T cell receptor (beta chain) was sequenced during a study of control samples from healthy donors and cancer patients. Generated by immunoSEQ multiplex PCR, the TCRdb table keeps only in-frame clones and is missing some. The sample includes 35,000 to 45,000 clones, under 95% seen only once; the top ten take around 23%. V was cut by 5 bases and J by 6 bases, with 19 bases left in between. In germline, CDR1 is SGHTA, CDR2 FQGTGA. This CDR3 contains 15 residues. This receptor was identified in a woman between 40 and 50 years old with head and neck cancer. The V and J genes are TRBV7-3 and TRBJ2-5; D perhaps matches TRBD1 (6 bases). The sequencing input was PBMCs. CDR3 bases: TGTGCCAGCAGCGTAGACCACAGGGCCACCCAGACCCAGTACTTC. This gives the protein CASSVDHRATQTQYF.